Each of the 19 T cell receptor beta chains below was sequenced from the same sample in a study of beta chain features in type 1 diabetes. Expressed TCRB transcripts were sequenced because the entire RNA isolate underwent reverse transcription. Sequencing used immunoSEQ multiplex PCR; TCRdb keeps in-frame clones, though not all of them. The sample lists 390,000 or so clones; about 15% were seen once. What was sequenced was naive CD4+ T cells from blood. The receptors here all came from a man aged 30 to 45 in good health.

This clone was detected only a few times. V usage is TRBV10-2 and J usage is TRBJ1-3; D call uncertain. The CDR3 has 13 residues. In germline, CDR1 is WSHSY, CDR2 SAAADI. V was shortened by 6 bases and J by 1 base, with 7 bases between the two germline ends. The CDR3 is CASSPLSGNTIYF. CDR3 DNA sequence: TGCGCCAGCAGCCCTTTATCTGGAAACACCATATATTTT.

The J gene is TRBJ1-1, the V gene TRBV30; 7 nucleotides line up with TRBD1. Germline CDR1 reads GTSNPN; CDR2 reads SVGIG (reference sequence). CDR3 length equals 12 residues. The ends lost 1 base at V and 7 bases at J; junction bases unmatched: 3. The CDR3, as DNA: TGTGCCTGGAGTGGAGGGGGCTTTGAAGCTTTCTTT. Translated: CAWSGGGFEAFF.

The chain has TRBV25-1 and TRBJ1-4, with D possibly matching TRBD1 (5 bases). The CDR3 runs to 13 residues. V gave up 5 bases and J gave up 8 bases, with 12 bases separating them. Germline V gene lookup returns CDR1 MGHDK and CDR2 SYGVNS. The chain's CDR3 is CASSWQGREKLFF. For the CDR3, the DNA is TGTGCCAGCAGTTGGCAGGGTAGGGAAAAACTGTTTTTT.

The V gene is TRBV15, the J gene TRBJ1-2, with D possibly TRBD1 on 5 matching bases. Germline assignment: CDR1 LNHNV and CDR2 YYDKDF (reference sequence). The length of the CDR3 is 14 residues. V dropped 3 bases and J dropped 6 bases, with 14 bases sitting between them. Here the CDR3 reads CATSSLRQGHGYTF. CDR3 DNA: TGTGCCACCAGCAGTCTCCGGCAGGGACATGGCTACACCTTC.

This clone has a handful of counts. V and J are TRBV2 and TRBJ2-3; possibly TRBD1 for D (6 bases). Germline CDR1 reads SNHLY; CDR2 reads FYNNEI. This CDR3 has 15 residues. The germline V and J ends were trimmed by 1 base and 5 bases, with 13 bases remaining between them. In DNA form, the CDR3 reads TGTGCCAGCAGTGAAGGGGGGACAAGAGTAGATACGCAGTATTTT. This translates into CASSEGGTRVDTQYF.

This clone was seen ten or more times. Additional DNA sequences in this sample encode the identical CDR3. V and J are TRBV5-6 and TRBJ2-5; D is unclear. With 1 base removed from V and 3 bases from J, the gap between germline ends came to 1 base. Germline V gives CDR1 SGHDT, CDR2 YYEEEE. The CDR3 runs 11 residues. CDR3 nucleotides: TGTGCCAGCAGCTTGAAAGAGACCCAGTACTTC. Translation gives CASSLKETQYF.

The genes are TRBV6-1 and TRBJ2-1; maybe TRBD2 (5 bases). Trimming removed 7 bases at V and 8 bases at J, with 21 bases between. The CDR3 covers 15 residues. The germline CDR1 and CDR2 sequences are MNHNS and SASEGT. CDR3 region: CASTLDFPFRDEQFF. CDR3 in DNA: TGTGCCAGCACTCTGGACTTTCCGTTTAGGGATGAGCAGTTCTTC.

This chain links TRBV5-4 with TRBJ2-3, with D possibly being TRBD1 or TRBD2 (5 bases each). The germline V gene encodes CDR1 SGHNT and CDR2 YYREEE (reference sequence). CDR3 length: 14 residues. Trimming removed 0 bases from V and 13 bases from J, with 18 bases in between. This CDR3 reads CASSLGGDRGREYF. In DNA, the CDR3 is TGTGCCAGCAGCTTGGGTGGGGATCGGGGCCGGGAGTATTTT.

CDR3 nucleotide sequence: TGTGCCAGCAGCGTTTCCGTTGCAGATACGCAGTATTTT. It encodes CASSVSVADTQYF. The rearrangement joins TRBV9 to TRBJ2-3; D gene uncertain. Germline V CDR1 and CDR2: SGDLS, YYNGEE. The CDR3 length is 13 residues. Trimming shortened V by 2 bases and J by 4 bases, and 8 bases separated the two germline ends.

This sequence joins TRBV4-3 and TRBJ2-1; 7 bases are shared with TRBD1. The CDR3 is made up of 16 amino acids. From germline, CDR1 is LGHNA and CDR2 YSLEER. V was pared by 4 bases and J by 4 bases, with 10 bases of the junction left unmatched. The CDR3 region has the DNA TGCGCCAGCAGCCGTACACCGGGACAGTCGTACAATGAGCAGTTCTTC. Translating it yields CASSRTPGQSYNEQFF.

This clone was detected only a few times. This chain uses TRBV7-2 with TRBJ2-2; 7 bases line up with TRBD2. Per germline, CDR1 SGHTA and CDR2 FQGNSA. This CDR3 is 16 amino acids long. The V segment lost 4 bases and the J segment 5 bases; nucleotides outside the gene matches: 10. Here the CDR3 DNA reads TGTGCCAGCAGCTCCAAGCGGGACTTTCATACCGGGGAGCTGTTTTTT. Amino acids: CASSSKRDFHTGELFF.

This clone was recorded a few times. The V call is TRBV30, the J call TRBJ2-1; D gene unclear. CDR1 GTSNPN and CDR2 SVGIG come from the germline V gene (reference sequence). The ends were cut back, 0 bases at V and 9 bases at J, with 6 bases in the middle. The CDR3 has 11 residues. CDR3 nucleotides: TGTGCCTGGAGTGTAAGCACTGAGCAGTTCTTC. This codes for CAWSVSTEQFF.

This clone was counted between two and nine times. This chain links TRBV5-1 with TRBJ2-5, with D unclear. CDR1 and CDR2 from the germline V gene are SGHRS and YFSETQ. With 0 bases removed from V and 4 bases from J, the gap between germline ends came to 10 bases. The CDR3 length is 14 residues. The CDR3 reads CASSLVGSGETQYF. The CDR3 DNA is TGCGCCAGCAGCTTGGTAGGGTCCGGAGAGACCCAGTACTTC.

V gene TRBV27 combines with J gene TRBJ2-3; D uncertain. The CDR3 spans 14 residues. Germline CDR1 reads MNHEY; CDR2 reads SMNVEV (reference sequence). V lost 6 bases and J lost 5, with 15 bases in between. The CDR3 nucleotides are TGTGCCAGCAGACCGACGCGGATAGGAGATACGCAGTATTTT. This encodes CASRPTRIGDTQYF.

This rearrangement joins TRBV9 to TRBJ2-2; TRBD1 matches at 7 bases. CDR1 is SGDLS, CDR2 YYNGEE, per germline. V lost 2 bases to trimming and J lost 0 bases; unmatched junction nucleotides: 4. The CDR3 is 16 residues long. The CDR3 loop is CASSVTGKANTGELFF. The CDR3 nucleotides read TGTGCCAGCAGCGTGACAGGGAAAGCGAACACCGGGGAGCTGTTTTTT.

The chain is built from TRBV6-1 and TRBJ2-4, with 8 bases lining up with TRBD1. This CDR3 is built from 13 residues. CDR1 and CDR2 from the germline V gene are MNHNS and SASEGT. Trimming removed 4 bases from V and 8 bases from J; junction bases left unmatched: 4. The CDR3 spells CASSGTGLDIQYF. CDR3 nucleotide sequence: TGTGCCAGCAGTGGGACAGGGTTGGACATTCAGTACTTC.

This clone was recorded a few times. The rearrangement links TRBV19 to TRBJ2-3; 12 bases match TRBD2. With 7 bases clipped from V and 5 bases from J, the junction kept 7 bases outside the gene matches. Germline CDR1 and CDR2: LNHDA and SQIVND (reference sequence). This CDR3 comprises 15 residues. Here the CDR3 reads CASTLAGGPKDTQYF. The CDR3 nucleotides read TGTGCCAGTACTCTAGCGGGAGGGCCTAAAGATACGCAGTATTTT.

This clone was recorded a few times. The rearrangement links TRBV4-1 to TRBJ2-5, with D tentatively TRBD1 (5 bases). Germline loops: CDR1 MGHRA, CDR2 YSYEKL. This CDR3 has 15 amino acids. Between the trimmed V and J ends, which lost 0 bases and 5 bases, there was a span of 13 bases. Here the CDR3 DNA reads TGCGCCAGCAGCCAAGATAAGTGGGGCATCGAGACCCAGTACTTC. This translates into CASSQDKWGIETQYF.

There are many counts of this clone. The gene calls are TRBV30 and TRBJ1-2; D remains unclear. The CDR3 length is 14 residues. Trimming removed 0 bases at V and 2 bases at J, with 10 bases between. Germline assignment: CDR1 GTSNPN and CDR2 SVGIG (reference sequence). CDR3 DNA sequence: TGTGCCTGGAGTGTACGCCGACACAACTATGGCTACACCTTC. Translated, it gives CAWSVRRHNYGYTF.